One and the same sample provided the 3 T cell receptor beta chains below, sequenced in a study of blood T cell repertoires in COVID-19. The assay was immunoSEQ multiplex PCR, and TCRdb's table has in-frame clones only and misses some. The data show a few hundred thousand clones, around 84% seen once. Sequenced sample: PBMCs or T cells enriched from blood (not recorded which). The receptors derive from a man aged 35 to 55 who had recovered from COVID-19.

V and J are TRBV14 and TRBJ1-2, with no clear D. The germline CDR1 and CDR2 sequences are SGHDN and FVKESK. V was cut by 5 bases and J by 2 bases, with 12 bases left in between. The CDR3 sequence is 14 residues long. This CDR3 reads CASSSIVLNYGYTF. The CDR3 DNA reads TGTGCCAGCAGCTCCATCGTACTGAACTATGGCTACACCTTC.

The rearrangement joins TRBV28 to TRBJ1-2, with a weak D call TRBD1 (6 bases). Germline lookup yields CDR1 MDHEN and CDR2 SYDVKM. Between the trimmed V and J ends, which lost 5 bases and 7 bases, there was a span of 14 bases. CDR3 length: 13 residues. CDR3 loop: CASSKSQGTGYTF. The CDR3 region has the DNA TGTGCCAGCAGTAAATCTCAGGGGACTGGCTACACCTTC.

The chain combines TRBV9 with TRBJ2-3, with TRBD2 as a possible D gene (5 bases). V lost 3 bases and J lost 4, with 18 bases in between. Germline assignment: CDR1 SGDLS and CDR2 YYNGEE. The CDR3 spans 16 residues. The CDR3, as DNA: TGTGCCAGCAGCGCACCCCCTGGCGGGTATTCAGATACGCAGTATTTT. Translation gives CASSAPPGGYSDTQYF.